The clone carrying this T cell receptor beta chain has a handful of counts. The entry originates in a study of control samples from healthy donors and cancer patients. Clones were read by immunoSEQ multiplex PCR, and TCRdb kept only the in-frame ones, dropping some. The data show approximately 49,000 clones, around nine tenths seen once. The V end was cut by 1 base, the J end by 3 bases, with 12 bases between. Germline V gene data show CDR1 as GTSNPN and CDR2 as SVGIG (reference sequence). The CDR3 contains 15 residues. The chain couples TRBV30 to TRBJ2-2; a possible D gene is TRBD2 (6 bases). Input material: PBMCs. This TCR derives from a man in his forties or fifties with colorectal cancer. The CDR3 DNA reads TGTGCCTGGAGTGGGCGGGGCGCGTACACCGGGGAGCTGTTTTTT. It encodes CAWSGRGAYTGELFF.